This section outlines one T cell receptor beta chain sequence together with its context. This table comes from immunoSEQ multiplex PCR, and its TCRdb copy is limited to in-frame clones, with some not included. The sample shows around 290,000 clones, more than 70% of them seen only once. The sample originates from a study of blood T cell repertoires in COVID-19. CDR1 and CDR2 (germline): KGHSH, LQKENI. This CDR3 comprises 15 residues. Trimming removed 2 bases at V and 5 bases at J, with 14 bases between. Specimen: peripheral blood. This rearrangement joins TRBV18 to TRBJ2-3, with D tentatively TRBD2 (6 bases). This receptor was obtained from a woman between 45 and 60 years old who had recovered from COVID-19. The CDR3 DNA reads TGTGCCAGCTCACCATGGGGGGAGATGGGAGATACGCAGTATTTT. As protein: CASSPWGEMGDTQYF.